A single sample gave rise to the 10 T cell receptor beta chains below, sequenced in a study of control samples from healthy donors and cancer patients. Sequenced by immunoSEQ multiplex PCR; TCRdb stores in-frame clones only, minus some. Here the sample spans 110,000 to 150,000 clones, around 85% being singletons. The sequencing input was blood. The receptors stem from a woman aged 25 to 45 in good health.

The CDR3 loop reads CASSRRGRPNTEAFF. CDR3 nucleotide sequence: TGTGCCAGCAGCCGCAGGGGTAGACCGAACACTGAAGCTTTCTTT. The V and J genes are TRBV16 and TRBJ1-1; tentative D call: TRBD1 (6 bases). Germline assignment: CDR1 KGHSY and CDR2 FQNENV. The V gene lost 4 bases and the J gene lost 1 base, with 13 bases spanning the gap. The CDR3 contains 15 residues.

V usage is TRBV3-1 (or the pseudogene TRBV3-2) and J usage is TRBJ1-2; no clear D. The CDR3 is made up of 14 amino acids. Trimming took off 4 bases at V and 7 bases at J, with 16 bases between the two ends. Germline V gives CDR1 LGHDT, CDR2 YNNKEL (reference sequence). This CDR3 is CASSPPGGLFGYTF. DNA of the CDR3: TGTGCCAGCAGCCCACCCGGTGGACTTTTTGGCTACACCTTC.

The chain carries TRBV6-6 and TRBJ2-7, with D uncertain. Germline V gene data show CDR1 as MNHNY and CDR2 as SVGAGI (reference sequence). CDR3 length equals 16 residues. Trimming took off 2 bases at V and 3 bases at J, with 17 bases between the two ends. CDR3 residues: CASSYATGPTNYEQYF. The CDR3 DNA sequence: TGTGCCAGCAGTTACGCTACCGGGCCTACAAACTACGAGCAGTACTTC.

About this clone: A read error may account for a junction end that differs from germline. The sample carries other DNA sequences with the same CDR3. The rearrangement joins TRBV24-1 to TRBJ2-6, with D possibly being TRBD1 (6 bases). Germline V gene sequence: CDR1 KGHDR, CDR2 SFDVKD. This CDR3 spans 15 amino acids. The CDR3 region is CAMGAKPSGANVLTF. In DNA form, the CDR3 reads TGTGCCATGGGGGCCAAGCCCTCTGGGGCCAACGTCTTGACTTTC.

The table lists this clone with a count of one. The rearrangement joins TRBV5-6 to TRBJ2-7, with D uncertain. The V and J ends lost 0 bases and 2 bases respectively, with 6 bases between them. The CDR3 extends over 13 amino acids. Germline V gene data show CDR1 as SGHDT and CDR2 as YYEEEE. CDR3 region: CASSLAVTYEQYF. CDR3 in DNA: TGTGCCAGCAGCTTGGCGGTTACCTACGAGCAGTACTTC. Drawing the rest from reference TRBV5-6 and TRBJ2-7, the complete variable domain is DAGVTQSPTHLIKTRGQQVTLRCSPKSGHDTVSWYQQALGQGPQFIFQYYEEEERQRGNFPDRFSGHQFPNYSSELNVNALLLGDSALYLCASSLAVTYEQYFGPGTRLTVT.

This chain connects TRBV29-1 to TRBJ2-1; D gene unclear. CDR3 length: 12 amino acids. Germline V gene sequence: CDR1 SQVTM, CDR2 ANQGSEA. Trimming left V 7 bases short and J 4 bases short, with 11 bases between. For the CDR3, the DNA is TGCAGCGCACTGACCCATTACAATGAGCAGTTCTTC. Amino acid sequence: CSALTHYNEQFF.

V gene TRBV5-1 combines with J gene TRBJ2-5, with 9 positions matching TRBD1. The CDR3 length is 15 residues. The J segment lost 2 bases and the V segment lost 7 bases, leaving 9 bases of the junction unmatched. Germline CDR1 reads SGHRS; CDR2 reads YFSETQ. CDR3 bases: TGCGCCAGCTCCGGGACAGGGCCTTTTCAAGAGACCCAGTACTTC. Protein product: CASSGTGPFQETQYF.

This chain's CDR3 is CASSHLGGYQETQYF. The CDR3 region has the DNA TGTGCCAGCAGCCACCTAGGCGGGTACCAAGAGACCCAGTACTTC. This chain uses TRBV3-1 (or the pseudogene TRBV3-2) with TRBJ2-5; possible D gene TRBD2, 5 bases. V shed 3 bases and J shed 0 bases, with 11 bases lying between them. The germline V gene encodes CDR1 LGHDT and CDR2 YNNKEL (reference sequence). This CDR3 comprises 15 residues.

This clone occurred a few times. The chain is built from TRBV29-1 and TRBJ1-3; the D gene is possibly TRBD1 (6 bases). CDR1 and CDR2 (germline): SQVTM, ANQGSEA. This CDR3 spans 14 amino acids. V was pared by 3 bases and J by 0 bases, with 9 bases between. The CDR3 reads CSVETGFSGNTIYF. DNA for the CDR3: TGCAGCGTTGAGACAGGCTTCTCTGGAAACACCATATATTTT.

V usage is TRBV30 and J usage is TRBJ1-3; 8 positions agree with TRBD1. The CDR3 runs to 13 residues. Germline V gives CDR1 GTSNPN, CDR2 SVGIG (reference sequence). The CDR3 loop is CALGQASGNTIYF. CDR3 coding DNA: TGTGCATTGGGACAGGCCTCTGGAAACACCATATATTTT.